The 20 T cell receptor beta chains given below trace back to one sample, sequenced in a study of blood T cell repertoires in COVID-19. TCRdb keeps only in-frame clones here, not all; method: immunoSEQ multiplex PCR. Of about 220,000 clones in the sample, more than 80% were seen once. Sequenced material: PBMCs or T cells enriched from blood (not recorded which). The receptors originated from a young woman in a cohort exposed to, infected with or recovered from COVID-19 (not recorded which).

The chain carries TRBV11-3 and TRBJ2-7, with TRBD2 matching over 11 bases. J was trimmed by 2 bases and V by 7 bases; bases with no gene match: 16. CDR3 length: 18 amino acids. In germline, CDR1 is SGHNT, CDR2 YENEEA. The CDR3 coding sequence is TGTGCCAGCACCCACCACCCCCCTGGGACTAGCGGTACCTACGAGCAGTACTTC. Residues: CASTHHPPGTSGTYEQYF. The entire variable domain, with the rest obtained from reference TRBV11-3 and TRBJ2-7, is as follows: EAGVVQSPRYKIIEKKQPVAFWCNPISGHNTLYWYLQNLGQGPELLIRYENEEAVDDSQLPKDRFSAERLKGVDSTLKIQPAELGDSAVYLCASTHHPPGTSGTYEQYFGPGTRLTVT.

The CDR3 loop reads CASSPDSVNTEAFF. The DNA of the CDR3 is TGTGCCAGCAGCCCAGACAGCGTGAACACTGAAGCTTTCTTT. This chain joins TRBV6-5 and TRBJ1-1; a possible D gene is TRBD1 (5 bases). Trimming left V 6 bases short and J 0 bases short, with 11 bases between. Germline-derived CDR1 and CDR2 are MNHEY and SVGAGI. This CDR3 is built from 14 residues.

The chain joins TRBV2 to TRBJ2-1, with D possibly matching TRBD2 (6 bases). The CDR3 sequence is 14 residues long. The V and J ends lost 5 bases and 0 bases respectively, with 8 bases between them. Germline CDR1 is SNHLY and CDR2 is FYNNEI. The CDR3 nucleotides read TGTGCCAGCAGTCGGGAGAGCTCCTACAATGAGCAGTTCTTC. It yields the protein CASSRESSYNEQFF.

CDR3 amino acids: CASSEGTRLTDTQYF. DNA for the CDR3: TGCGCCAGCAGCGAAGGGACTAGACTCACAGATACGCAGTATTTT. The chain links TRBV5-1 to TRBJ2-3, with TRBD2 matching 8 bases. CDR1 and CDR2 (germline): SGHRS, YFSETQ. The CDR3 extends over 15 amino acids. V was pared by 4 bases and J by 2 bases, with 6 bases of the junction left unmatched.

The chain employs TRBV7-6 and TRBJ2-5; 8 nucleotides match TRBD1. V shed 5 bases and J 5 bases; nucleotides not matched to a gene: 4. CDR1 SGHVS and CDR2 FNYEAQ come from the germline V gene. The CDR3 consists of 13 residues. Written as DNA, the CDR3 is TGTGCCAGCAGCCAACGGACAGGGGAGACCCAGTACTTC. The encoded protein is CASSQRTGETQYF.

A single count supports this clone. Other DNA sequences in the same sample also yield this CDR3. This chain connects TRBV12-3 or TRBV12-4 to TRBJ2-7, with TRBD1 matching 7 bases. The CDR3 length is 12 residues. V lost 5 bases, J lost 3 bases, and 1 base stayed unmatched. In nucleotides, the CDR3 is TGTGCCAGCAGTAGACAGGGCTACGAGCAGTACTTC. The encoded protein is CASSRQGYEQYF.

The genes are TRBV27 and TRBJ2-7; TRBD2 matches 8 bases. The CDR3 totals 15 residues. The germline gives CDR1 MNHEY, CDR2 SMNVEV (reference sequence). Trimming at V came to 6 bases and at J to 6 bases, leaving 13 bases not matched to a gene. Written as DNA, the CDR3 is TGTGCCAGCAGCCCGAGAGTAGCGGGAAAGAGCGAGCAGTACTTC. This sequence encodes CASSPRVAGKSEQYF.

The chain is built from TRBV4-1 and TRBJ2-1; 9 bases align to TRBD2. CDR1 is MGHRA, CDR2 YSYEKL, per germline. J was trimmed by 4 bases and V by 1 base; bases with no gene match: 5. This CDR3 has 16 residues. The CDR3 nucleotides read TGCGCCAGCAGCCAAGTGAGACTAGCGGTTTACAATGAGCAGTTCTTC. Amino acids: CASSQVRLAVYNEQFF.

This chain links TRBV7-8 with TRBJ1-4; the D gene is possibly TRBD1 (6 bases). Trimming removed 11 bases at V and 7 bases at J, with 14 bases between. This CDR3 has 12 residues. Germline V gene data show CDR1 as SGHVS and CDR2 as FQNEAQ. This CDR3 is CASGARIEKLFF. CDR3 nucleotide sequence: TGTGCCTCAGGGGCCCGGATTGAAAAACTGTTTTTT.

The chain combines TRBV5-5 with TRBJ2-5; TRBD2 is a possible D gene (6 bases). The CDR3 covers 13 residues. Germline CDR1 reads SGHKS; CDR2 reads YYEKEE (reference sequence). Trimming stripped 4 bases from V and 7 bases from J, with 14 bases between. The CDR3 here is CASSITSLGTQYF. The DNA of the CDR3 is TGTGCCAGCAGCATAACTAGCCTGGGGACCCAGTACTTC.

This clone was recorded only once. V usage is TRBV10-1 and J usage is TRBJ2-5; D might be TRBD2 (6 bases). The CDR3 extends over 16 amino acids. V was shortened by 2 bases and J by 0 bases, with 13 bases between the two germline ends. Per germline, CDR1 WNHNN and CDR2 SYGVQD (reference sequence). The CDR3 loop is CASSEGSGGDQETQYF. In DNA, the CDR3 is TGCGCCAGCAGTGAGGGGTCAGGCGGGGACCAAGAGACCCAGTACTTC.

The rearrangement joins TRBV19 to TRBJ1-1, with D unclear. Per the germline V gene, CDR1 is LNHDA and CDR2 is SQIVND (reference sequence). Trimming removed 7 bases from V and 0 bases from J, with 6 bases in between. The CDR3 extends over 12 amino acids. The DNA of the CDR3 is TGTGCCAGTAAAGCCATGAACACTGAAGCTTTCTTT. Its protein product is CASKAMNTEAFF.

This rearrangement joins TRBV12-3 or TRBV12-4 to TRBJ1-2, with TRBD1 as a possible D gene (6 bases). This CDR3 is 13 amino acids long. V lost 9 bases and J 5 bases, leaving 16 bases between the germline ends. CDR3 DNA sequence: TGTGCCAGTGGTTCAGGGGTCAGTTATGGCTACACCTTC. Its translation is CASGSGVSYGYTF.

The chain couples TRBV2 to TRBJ2-1; D ambiguous. This CDR3 spans 13 amino acids. Germline lookup yields CDR1 SNHLY and CDR2 FYNNEI. Trimming left V 1 base short and J 10 bases short, with 11 bases between. This chain's CDR3 is CASSEGLAGEQFF. The CDR3 bases are TGTGCCAGCAGTGAAGGGTTAGCTGGGGAGCAGTTCTTC.

V and J are TRBV12-5 and TRBJ1-1, with D tentatively TRBD1 (5 bases). Germline loops: CDR1 LGHNT, CDR2 FRNRAP. The CDR3 loop spans 14 amino acids. Trimming removed 0 bases from V and 7 bases from J, with 12 bases in between. In nucleotides, the CDR3 is TGTGCTAGTGGTTTGGTACAAGGGGTAGGTGAAGCTTTCTTT. Translating gives CASGLVQGVGEAFF.

This sequence joins TRBV28 and TRBJ1-1; D call uncertain. Germline CDR1 MDHEN, CDR2 SYDVKM. V was shortened by 5 bases and J by 4 bases, with 11 bases between the two germline ends. The CDR3 spans 13 residues. The chain's CDR3 is CASSDSVATEAFF. CDR3 coding DNA: TGTGCCAGCAGTGACTCCGTGGCCACTGAAGCTTTCTTT.

The gene calls are TRBV4-1 and TRBJ2-1; TRBD1 matches 9 bases. The CDR3 sequence is 15 residues long. The J segment lost 4 bases and the V segment lost 0 bases, leaving 1 base of the junction unmatched. The germline CDR1 and CDR2 sequences are MGHRA and YSYEKL. The CDR3 nucleotides are TGCGCCAGCAGCCAAGATGGACAGGGGTACAATGAGCAGTTCTTC. This sequence encodes CASSQDGQGYNEQFF.

The chain recombines TRBV29-1 with TRBJ2-5; D gene uncertain. The germline gives CDR1 SQVTM, CDR2 ANQGSEA. The CDR3 runs 13 residues. With 5 bases removed from V and 2 bases from J, the gap between germline ends came to 12 bases. CDR3 coding DNA: TGCAGCGTTAGCATTTTACAGCAAGAGACCCAGTACTTC. It translates to CSVSILQQETQYF.

The chain has TRBV10-1 and TRBJ2-2; 8 nucleotides match TRBD1. CDR3 length equals 16 residues. CDR1 and CDR2 (germline): WNHNN, SYGVQD (reference sequence). V trimming: 6 bases; J trimming: 4 bases; junction bases outside the gene matches: 10. CDR3 protein: CASSDGTGLGTGELFF. CDR3 DNA sequence: TGCGCCAGCAGCGACGGGACAGGCCTGGGCACCGGGGAGCTGTTTTTT.

Only a few counts were recorded for this clone. The V and J genes are TRBV19 and TRBJ2-5; 8 bases align to TRBD2. Trimming removed 8 bases from V and 1 base from J; junction bases left unmatched: 6. This CDR3 has 14 amino acids. Germline lookup yields CDR1 LNHDA and CDR2 SQIVND (reference sequence). The CDR3 coding sequence is TGTGCCAGTGCCATGCTAGCGGGCCAAGAGACCCAGTACTTC. Translation gives CASAMLAGQETQYF.